Ten or more counts support the clone carrying this T cell receptor beta chain. Trimming pared 4 bases from V and 1 base from J, leaving 16 bases between. The germline gives CDR1 DFQATT, CDR2 SNEGSKA (reference sequence). The CDR3 is made up of 15 amino acids. It was RNA transcripts that yielded the amplified TCR beta CDR3 regions. An initial round of RT-PCR targeting the TCR CDR3 relied on the HTBI primer set. TCRdb called the multiplex PCR reads again in MiXCR, with one record for every CDR3 protein. The sample lists approximately 400,000 distinct CDR3 sequences, around 15% occurring once. The sample is drawn from a study of T cells in Graves' hyperthyroidism and ophthalmopathy.

The sequenced sample consisted of blood. This rearrangement joins TRBV20-1 to TRBJ1-1; D not resolved. The TCR comes from a man aged 45-65 years with Graves' ophthalmopathy. CDR3 residues: CSAMISTNPNTEAFF. The CDR3 DNA reads TGCAGTGCTATGATATCGACAAACCCGAACACTGAAGCTTTCTTT.